The rows below give T cell receptor beta chains drawn from one sample of a study of CD8+CD57+ T cells in acquired aplastic anemia. TCRdb called the reads again in MiXCR, with one record for every CDR3 protein. The table shows about 190,000 distinct CDR3 sequences, with approximately 49% occurring only once. Sequenced sample: sorted CD4+, CD8+, or CD8+CD57+ T cells (not recorded which) from PBMCs. The receptors derive from a human donor in good health, serving as a control. Both conserved end residues are part of each CDR3. The D gene is left open where the match is weak. A row's size may be missing; if present it is once, few, many or a size class.

V,size,J,D,CDR3,DNA
TRBV7-2,NA,TRBJ1-2,TRBD1,CASSREPGGASYGYTF,TGTGCCAGCAGCCGGGAACCAGGGGGCGCCAGCTATGGCTACACCTTC
TRBV19,once,TRBJ2-7,NA,CASSIGGLQGF,TGTGCCAGTAGTATCGGGGGACTACAGGGGTTC
TRBV10-3,many,TRBJ1-4,NA,CAISQDSFPRNEKLFF,TGTGCCATCAGCCAAGACAGCTTCCCGCGGAATGAAAAACTGTTTTTT
TRBV15,many,TRBJ1-2,NA,CATSFRTVGYTF,TGTGCCACCAGCTTCCGGACAGTTGGCTACACCTTC
TRBV5-1,NA,TRBJ1-5,TRBD1,CASSKGTANQPQHF,TGCGCTAGCAGCAAAGGGACAGCTAATCAGCCCCAGCATTTT
TRBV5-4,many,TRBJ1-2,NA,CASSWGPGDYGYTF,TGTGCCAGCAGCTGGGGCCCAGGGGACTATGGCTACACCTTC
TRBV7-2,many,TRBJ2-7,NA,CASSPGQGAGYEQYF,TGTGCCAGCAGCCCCGGGCAAGGAGCGGGCTACGAGCAGTACTTC
TRBV15,NA,TRBJ2-5,TRBD1,CATSRDRGQETQYF,TGTGCCACCAGCAGGGACAGGGGGCAAGAGACCCAGTACTTC
TRBV7-2,many,TRBJ1-1,TRBD1,CASSVGTGWNEAFF,TGTGCCAGCAGCGTGGGGACAGGGTGGAATGAAGCTTTCTTT
TRBV29-1,NA,TRBJ2-7,NA,CSFLMRAYEQYF,TGCAGCTTTCTTATGAGAGCCTACGAGCAGTACTTC
TRBV7-3,once,TRBJ2-6,NA,CATSQGSGANVLTF,TGTGCCACTTCGCAGGGCTCTGGGGCCAACGTCCTGACTTTC
TRBV7-3,NA,TRBJ2-5,TRBD2,CASSLRLAGGDEETQYF,TGTGCCAGCAGCTTAAGACTAGCGGGGGGCGACGAAGAGACCCAGTACTTC
TRBV7-9,many,TRBJ2-3,NA,CASSLDRRDTQYF,TGTGCCAGCAGCTTAGATCGCAGAGATACGCAGTATTTT
TRBV5-8,many,TRBJ2-5,NA,CASSRDYQETQYF,TGTGCCAGCAGCAGGGACTACCAAGAGACCCAGTACTTC
TRBV7-7,many,TRBJ2-2,TRBD2,CASSFGRAAGELFF,TGTGCTAGCAGCTTCGGGAGGGCGGCCGGGGAGCTGTTTTTT
TRBV10-3,many,TRBJ1-5,TRBD1,CAISDSTGRGNQPQHF,TGTGCCATCAGTGATTCGACAGGGAGAGGCAATCAGCCCCAGCATTTT
TRBV14,NA,TRBJ2-4,NA,CASSQYLVRTAKNIQYF,TGTGCCAGCAGCCAATACCTTGTTAGGACAGCCAAAAACATTCAGTACTTC
TRBV29-1,NA,TRBJ1-2,NA,CSVEDAAPGYTF,TGCAGCGTTGAAGATGCTGCTCCGGGCTACACCTTC
TRBV20-1,NA,TRBJ2-5,TRBD2,CSARRRGGRETQYF,TGCAGTGCGCGCCGACGGGGGGGCCGAGAGACCCAGTACTTC
TRBV7-3,NA,TRBJ2-7,NA,CASSPANYEQYF,TGTGCCAGCAGCCCCGCCAACTACGAGCAGTACTTC
TRBV9,NA,TRBJ2-7,TRBD1,CASSEGQGNSLEQYF,TGCGCCAGCAGCGAGGGACAGGGGAATTCCCTCGAGCAGTACTTC
TRBV28,few,TRBJ2-4,NA,CASSQRTFLAKNIQYF,TGTGCCAGCAGCCAAAGGACATTCCTAGCCAAAAACATTCAGTACTTC
TRBV6-6,NA,TRBJ2-1,NA,CASTITRGSYNEQFF,TGTGCCAGCACCATCACCAGGGGATCCTACAATGAGCAGTTCTTC
TRBV4-1,many,TRBJ2-7,NA,CASSRYGQGREQYF,TGCGCCAGCAGCCGATATGGGCAGGGACGCGAGCAGTACTTC
TRBV7-2,NA,TRBJ1-2,TRBD1,CASSSRTGGGYTF,TGTGCCAGCAGCTCTAGGACAGGCGGTGGCTACACCTTC
TRBV28,many,TRBJ2-5,NA,CASSGLQAGAQETQYF,TGTGCCAGCAGTGGTTTACAAGCGGGCGCACAAGAGACCCAGTACTTC
TRBV5-6,NA,TRBJ2-7,NA,CASSLGTGMGLYEQYF,TGTGCCAGCAGCCTGGGTACAGGGATGGGGCTCTACGAGCAGTACTTC
TRBV24-1,once,TRBJ1-2,NA,CATSSGNYGYTF,TGTGCCACCAGTAGCGGTAACTATGGCTACACCTTC
TRBV7-2,many,TRBJ1-2,NA,CASSLGGTNYGYTF,TGTGCCAGCAGCCTTGGGGGCACTAACTATGGCTACACCTTC
TRBV4-1,many,TRBJ1-2,NA,CASSQATGWGYTF,TGCGCCAGCAGCCAAGCTACAGGGTGGGGCTACACCTTC
TRBV7-2,many,TRBJ2-7,NA,CASSIDGGTAYEQYF,TGTGCCAGCAGTATCGACGGGGGGACAGCCTACGAGCAGTACTTC